One sample yielded the 10 T cell receptor beta chains listed below, sequenced in a study of ipilimumab plus nivolumab after autologous stem cell transplantation. Clones were read by immunoSEQ multiplex PCR, and TCRdb kept only the in-frame ones, dropping some. The profile covers some 9,300 clones, with about 70% appearing a single time and 15% to 20% taken by the ten largest. The sample in question was PBMCs, obtained in a trial of ipilimumab plus nivolumab as post-transplant consolidation. These receptors all stem from a female donor with multiple myeloma.

The V gene is TRBV27, the J gene TRBJ1-2; D call uncertain. This CDR3 is built from 16 residues. The ends were cut back, 5 bases at V and 1 base at J, with 17 bases in the middle. In germline, CDR1 is MNHEY, CDR2 SMNVEV (reference sequence). The CDR3 loop reads CASSPNYPADNYGYTF. The CDR3 coding sequence is TGTGCCAGCAGTCCTAACTACCCGGCGGATAACTATGGCTACACCTTC.

This clone came up a few times. This rearrangement joins TRBV6-5 to TRBJ1-1; no clear D gene. Trimming stripped 2 bases from V and 4 bases from J, with 14 bases between. This CDR3 is built from 15 residues. The V gene's germline CDR1 is MNHEY and CDR2 SVGAGI. The CDR3 region is CASSYQPVSRTEAFF. Written as DNA, the CDR3 is TGTGCCAGCAGTTACCAACCGGTGAGTCGCACTGAAGCTTTCTTT.

The J gene is TRBJ2-1, the V gene TRBV10-2; D ambiguous. Trimming cost V 0 bases and J 0 bases, with 6 bases left between them. Per germline, CDR1 WSHSY and CDR2 SAAADI. The CDR3 has 15 amino acids. This CDR3 reads CASSESSSSYNEQFF. The DNA for the CDR3 is TGCGCCAGCAGTGAGTCGTCGAGCTCCTACAATGAGCAGTTCTTC.

This rearrangement joins TRBV28 to TRBJ2-1; a possible D gene is TRBD2 (5 bases). Germline CDR1 MDHEN, CDR2 SYDVKM. CDR3 length equals 14 residues. With 8 bases removed from V and 5 bases from J, the gap between germline ends came to 16 bases. CDR3 protein: CASLTSGIHNEQFF. Here the CDR3 DNA reads TGTGCCAGCTTAACCTCCGGGATCCACAATGAGCAGTTCTTC. Complete variable domain (other parts from reference TRBV28 and TRBJ2-1): DVKVTQSSRYLVKRTGEKVFLECVQDMDHENMFWYRQDPGLGLRLIYFSYDVKMKEKGDIPEGYSVSREKKERFSLILESASTNQTSMYLCASLTSGIHNEQFFGPGTRLTVL.

This clone was recorded a few times. The V and J genes are TRBV19 and TRBJ2-1, with D unresolved. Trimming pared 1 base from V and 9 bases from J, leaving 4 bases between. CDR1 is LNHDA, CDR2 SQIVND, per germline (reference sequence). The CDR3 sequence is 11 residues long. CDR3 residues: CASSIGFEQFF. The CDR3 coding sequence is TGTGCCAGTAGTATAGGGTTTGAGCAGTTCTTC. Using reference TRBV19 and TRBJ2-1 for the parts outside the CDR3, the full variable domain is DGGITQSPKYLFRKEGQNVTLSCEQNLNHDAMYWYRQDPGQGLRLIYYSQIVNDFQKGDIAEGYSVSREKKESFPLTVTSAQKNPTAFYLCASSIGFEQFFGPGTRLTVL.

The J gene is TRBJ2-7, the V gene TRBV6-6, with D possibly TRBD1 on 7 matching bases. This CDR3 has 14 residues. CDR1 and CDR2 from the germline V gene are MNHNY and SVGAGI (reference sequence). Trimming pared 4 bases from V and 7 bases from J, leaving 17 bases between. CDR3 in DNA: TGTGCCAGCAGTTCAACAGGGGCCGCGGGGGAGCAGTACTTC. Its translation is CASSSTGAAGEQYF.

This clone was detected a few times. V and J are TRBV9 and TRBJ1-2, with D uncertain. The V end was cut by 0 bases, the J end by 1 base, with 7 bases between. Germline V gene data show CDR1 as SGDLS and CDR2 as YYNGEE. The CDR3 length is 14 residues. The CDR3 region is CASSVGQLNYGYTF. The CDR3 bases are TGTGCCAGCAGCGTAGGGCAGCTTAACTATGGCTACACCTTC.

Only one count was recorded for this clone. The chain combines TRBV4-3 with TRBJ2-7; 9 bases agree with TRBD1. Germline CDR1 LGHNA, CDR2 YSLEER. This CDR3 region has 15 residues. With V trimmed by 1 base and J by 6 bases, 7 bases remained unmatched. CDR3 coding DNA: TGCGCCAGCAGCCAAGTCTGGGGACAGGGTAGCGAGCAGTACTTC. Protein sequence: CASSQVWGQGSEQYF.

The V call is TRBV15, the J call TRBJ2-3; weak D call: TRBD2 (6 bases). This CDR3 spans 15 amino acids. Germline-derived CDR1 and CDR2 are LNHNV and YYDKDF (reference sequence). Between the trimmed V and J ends, which lost 0 bases and 8 bases, there was a span of 15 bases. Written as DNA, the CDR3 is TGTGCCACCAGCAGAGATCGGGGGACTTTTCTTACGCAGTATTTT. Amino acids: CATSRDRGTFLTQYF.

This clone was detected once. V usage is TRBV6-4 and J usage is TRBJ2-7; 10 nucleotides align to TRBD1. Germline-derived CDR1 and CDR2 are MRHNA and SNTAGT. J gave up 4 bases and V 7 bases, and 4 bases lay outside the gene matches. The CDR3 totals 13 residues. DNA of the CDR3: TGTGCCAGCAATCTGGACAGGGGGTACGAGCAGTACTTC. Its translation is CASNLDRGYEQYF.